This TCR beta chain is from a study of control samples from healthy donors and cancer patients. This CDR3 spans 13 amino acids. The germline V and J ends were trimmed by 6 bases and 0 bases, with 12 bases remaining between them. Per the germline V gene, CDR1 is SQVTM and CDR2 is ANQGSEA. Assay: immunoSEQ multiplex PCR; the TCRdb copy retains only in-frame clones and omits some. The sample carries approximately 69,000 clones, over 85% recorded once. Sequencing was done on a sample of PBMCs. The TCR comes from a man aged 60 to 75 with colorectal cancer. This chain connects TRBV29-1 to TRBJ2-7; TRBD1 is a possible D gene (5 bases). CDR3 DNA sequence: TGCAGCGTCACAATAGACAGCTCCTACGAGCAGTACTTC. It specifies CSVTIDSSYEQYF.